This TCR beta chain was captured by sequencing in a study of breast tumors, draining lymph nodes, adjacent tissues. Study observations and caveats: Luminal-like breast cancer showed significantly higher tumor–nontumor repertoire similarity than basal-like. Findings are consistent with lymph node origin and intratumoral expansion of most tumor T cells. Tumor T cell lymph node origin was a supported hypothesis, not proven. Tumors had less TCR diversity than lymph nodes, more than nontumor tissue.

TCRdb independently ran MiXCR on the multiplex PCR reads; one entry per CDR3 protein. The profile shows about 230,000 distinct CDR3 sequences, about a third of them singletons. A remark on this clonotype: Its antigen is not known. A read error is likely, as this CDR3 ends without the conserved phenylalanine or tryptophan. The DNA is omitted, as the CDR3 cannot be located on it reliably, and the CDR3 follows TCRdb's listing.

Breast cancer patients provided tissue from their axillary draining lymph nodes. In germline, CDR1 is SGDLS, CDR2 YYNGEE. A total of 14 residues make up the CDR3, ends included. The receptor comes from a female donor with breast cancer. Some clones in this sample may be carry-over from other donors' samples. Material for sequencing was axillary lymph node tissue. The J gene is TRBJ2-7, the V gene TRBV9; the table gives TRBD2 as D, unverified against the DNA. This CDR3 is CASSVGASVYEQSL.